A single sample is the source of the 2 T cell receptor beta chains below, sequenced in a study of blood T cell repertoires in COVID-19. Here immunoSEQ multiplex PCR was the method, and the copy in TCRdb shows in-frame clones only, minus some. Seen here are approximately 120,000 clones, roughly 75% observed once, and the top ten hold about 4.1%. Sequencing was done on a sample of peripheral blood. The receptors were gathered from a human donor in a cohort sampled during active or convalescent COVID-19.

The chain uses TRBV18 and TRBJ2-7; D is undetermined. CDR1 and CDR2 from the germline V gene are KGHSH and LQKENI. Trimming cost V 2 bases and J 5 bases, with 10 bases left between them. The CDR3 is 13 amino acids. The CDR3 here is CASSPYNQNEQYF. The CDR3 DNA reads TGTGCCAGCTCACCATACAATCAGAACGAGCAGTACTTC.

As DNA, the CDR3 is TGTGCCAGCAGCCCATCAGGTTGGGGACTCGCATACAATGAGCAGTTCTTC. This encodes CASSPSGWGLAYNEQFF. V and J are TRBV9 and TRBJ2-1; TRBD2 is a possible D gene (6 bases). CDR3 length: 17 amino acids. V shed 4 bases and J shed 4 bases, with 21 bases lying between them. Germline assignment: CDR1 SGDLS and CDR2 YYNGEE.